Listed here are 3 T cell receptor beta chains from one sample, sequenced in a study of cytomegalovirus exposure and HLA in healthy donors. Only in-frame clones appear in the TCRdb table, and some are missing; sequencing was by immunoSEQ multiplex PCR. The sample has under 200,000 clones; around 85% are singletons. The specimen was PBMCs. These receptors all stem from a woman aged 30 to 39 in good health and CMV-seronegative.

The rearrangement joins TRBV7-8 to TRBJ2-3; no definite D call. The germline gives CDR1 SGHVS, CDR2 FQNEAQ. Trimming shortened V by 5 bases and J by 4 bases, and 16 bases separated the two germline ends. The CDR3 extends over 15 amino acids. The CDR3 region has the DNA TGTGCCAGCAGCCCGTCTGGAGCACCTGCAGATACGCAGTATTTT. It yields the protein CASSPSGAPADTQYF.

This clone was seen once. The CDR3 sequence is CASTWTGDRGTEAFF. The CDR3 DNA is TGTGCCAGCACCTGGACAGGAGACCGGGGGACTGAAGCTTTCTTT. The gene calls are TRBV6-5 and TRBJ1-1; 7 bases agree with TRBD1. Unmatched junction bases numbered 13, after V lost 7 bases and J lost 5 bases. This CDR3 comprises 15 residues. Germline V gene data show CDR1 as MNHEY and CDR2 as SVGAGI.

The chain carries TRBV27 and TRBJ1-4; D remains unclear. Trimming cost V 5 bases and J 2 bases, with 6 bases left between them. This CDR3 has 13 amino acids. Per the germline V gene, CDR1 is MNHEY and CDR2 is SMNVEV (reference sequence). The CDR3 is CASSQLTNEKLFF. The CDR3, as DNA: TGTGCCAGCAGTCAATTGACTAATGAAAAACTGTTTTTT.